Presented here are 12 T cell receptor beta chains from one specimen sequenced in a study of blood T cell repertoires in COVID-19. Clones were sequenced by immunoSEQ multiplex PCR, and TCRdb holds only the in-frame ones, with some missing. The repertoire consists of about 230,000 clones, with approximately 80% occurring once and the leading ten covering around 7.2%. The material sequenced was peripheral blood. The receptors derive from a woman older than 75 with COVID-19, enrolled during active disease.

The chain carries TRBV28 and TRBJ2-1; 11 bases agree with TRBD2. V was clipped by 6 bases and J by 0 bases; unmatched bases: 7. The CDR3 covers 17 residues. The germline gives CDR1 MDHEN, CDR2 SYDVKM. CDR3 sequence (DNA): TGTGCCAGCAGCCAGGGACTAGCGGTTCTCTCCTACAATGAGCAGTTCTTC. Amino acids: CASSQGLAVLSYNEQFF.

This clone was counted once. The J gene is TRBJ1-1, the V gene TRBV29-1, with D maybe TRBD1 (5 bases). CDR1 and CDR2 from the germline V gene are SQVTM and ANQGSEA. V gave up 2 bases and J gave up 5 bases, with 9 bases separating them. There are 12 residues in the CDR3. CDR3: CSVEPGGTEAFF. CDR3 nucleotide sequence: TGCAGCGTTGAACCCGGGGGGACTGAAGCTTTCTTT.

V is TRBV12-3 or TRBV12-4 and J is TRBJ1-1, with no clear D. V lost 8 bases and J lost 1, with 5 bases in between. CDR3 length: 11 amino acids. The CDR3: CASEWNTEAFF. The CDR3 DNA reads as TGTGCCAGCGAGTGGAACACTGAAGCTTTCTTT.

CDR3 loop: CASSPRQARNTGELFF. The CDR3 DNA follows: TGTGCCAGCAGCCCACGGCAGGCAAGGAACACCGGGGAGCTGTTTTTT. This chain joins TRBV7-8 and TRBJ2-2; D is uncertain. The CDR3 sequence is 16 residues long. CDR1 and CDR2 (germline): SGHVS, FQNEAQ. Trimming took 5 bases from V and 1 from J, leaving 14 bases between them.

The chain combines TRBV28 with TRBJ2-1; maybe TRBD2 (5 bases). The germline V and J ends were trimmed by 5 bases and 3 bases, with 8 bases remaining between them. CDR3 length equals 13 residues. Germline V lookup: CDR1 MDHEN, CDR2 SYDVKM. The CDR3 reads CASSRGFYNEQFF. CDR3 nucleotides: TGTGCCAGCAGTAGAGGGTTCTACAATGAGCAGTTCTTC. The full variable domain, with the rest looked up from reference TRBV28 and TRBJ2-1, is DVKVTQSSRYLVKRTGEKVFLECVQDMDHENMFWYRQDPGLGLRLIYFSYDVKMKEKGDIPEGYSVSREKKERFSLILESASTNQTSMYLCASSRGFYNEQFFGPGTRLTVL.

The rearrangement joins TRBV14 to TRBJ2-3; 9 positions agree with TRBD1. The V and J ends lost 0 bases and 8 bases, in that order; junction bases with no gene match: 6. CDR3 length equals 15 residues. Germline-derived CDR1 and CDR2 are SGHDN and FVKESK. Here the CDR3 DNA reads TGTGCCAGCAGCCAAGAGGGGACAGGGAAACGTACGCAGTATTTT. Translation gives CASSQEGTGKRTQYF.

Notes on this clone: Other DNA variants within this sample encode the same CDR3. The CDR3 loop reads CASSLTGLNTEAFF. CDR3 sequence (DNA): TGTGCCAGCAGCCTGACAGGGCTGAACACTGAAGCTTTCTTT. The chain joins TRBV7-9 to TRBJ1-1; 7 nucleotides line up with TRBD1. Losses at the gene ends were 5 bases for V and 0 bases for J; bases not matched to a gene: 3. CDR3 length: 14 residues. Germline V lookup: CDR1 SEHNR, CDR2 FQNEAQ (reference sequence). The full variable domain, with the rest looked up from reference TRBV7-9 and TRBJ1-1, is DTGVSQNPRHKITKRGQNVTFRCDPISEHNRLYWYRQTLGQGPEFLTYFQNEAQLEKSRLLSDRFSAERPKGSFSTLEIQRTEQGDSAMYLCASSLTGLNTEAFFGQGTRLTVV.

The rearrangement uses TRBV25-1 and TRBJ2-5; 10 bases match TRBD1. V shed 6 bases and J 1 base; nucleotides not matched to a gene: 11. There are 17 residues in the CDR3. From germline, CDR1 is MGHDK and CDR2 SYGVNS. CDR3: CASREGQGSIRQETQYF. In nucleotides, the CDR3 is TGTGCCAGCAGGGAGGGACAGGGGAGTATACGCCAAGAGACCCAGTACTTC.

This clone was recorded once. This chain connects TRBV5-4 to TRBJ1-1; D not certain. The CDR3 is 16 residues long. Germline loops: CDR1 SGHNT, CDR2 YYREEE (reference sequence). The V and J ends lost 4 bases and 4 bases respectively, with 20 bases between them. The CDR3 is CASSGGGRVGVTEAFF. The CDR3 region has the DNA TGTGCCAGCAGCGGCGGTGGTCGAGTGGGTGTCACTGAAGCTTTCTTT.

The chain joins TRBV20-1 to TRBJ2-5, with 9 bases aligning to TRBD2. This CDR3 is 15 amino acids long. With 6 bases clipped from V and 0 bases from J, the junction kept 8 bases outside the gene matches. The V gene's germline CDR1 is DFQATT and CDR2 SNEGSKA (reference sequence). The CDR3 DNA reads TGCAGTGCCAGTGGGACTAGCTGGTACCAAGAGACCCAGTACTTC. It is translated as CSASGTSWYQETQYF.

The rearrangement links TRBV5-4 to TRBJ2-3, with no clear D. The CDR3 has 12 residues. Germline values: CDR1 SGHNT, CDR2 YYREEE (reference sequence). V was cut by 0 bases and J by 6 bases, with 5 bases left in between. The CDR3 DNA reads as TGTGCCAGCAGCTTGGCGAGGGATACGCAGTATTTT. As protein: CASSLARDTQYF.

The CDR3 nucleotides read TGTGCCAGCAGCCCTCACACCGGGATCCAAGAGACCCAGTACTTC. Translating gives CASSPHTGIQETQYF. This chain links TRBV11-1 with TRBJ2-5; possible D gene TRBD2, 5 bases. Germline CDR1 and CDR2: SGHAT and FQDESV (reference sequence). V was clipped by 5 bases and J by 1 base, with 14 bases between them. The CDR3 extends over 15 amino acids.